This section outlines one TCR beta chain sequence together with its context. Being one base from a much bigger clone, this may be a read error. A TCRbeta library incorporating unique molecular identifiers was prepared. Using its own MiXCR run on the PCR reads, TCRdb lists one record per CDR3 protein. The sample contains 200,000 to 250,000 distinct CDR3 sequences, approximately 12% of which appear only once. This CDR3 comprises 13 residues. This record comes from a study of T-cell reconstitution after alpha-beta-depleted transplantation in children. This clonotype was obtained from a human donor who donated a stem cell graft to a child with acute lymphoblastic leukemia. The gene calls are TRBV12-3 or TRBV12-4 and TRBJ2-1; 12 nucleotides line up with TRBD2. The sequences come from PBMCs from the stem cell graft donor, collected from the stem cell graft. CDR3 DNA: TGTGCCAGCAGTGGACTAGCGGGAAATGAGCAGTCCTTC. It yields the protein CASSGLAGNEQSF.